These 4 T cell receptor beta chains originate from one sample sequenced in a study of T cells in narcolepsy. The repertoire was sequenced with immunoSEQ multiplex PCR; TCRdb's copy has only in-frame clones and lacks some. The sample records tens of thousands of clones, about 79% being singletons. Sequencing was performed on CD45RA- memory CD4+ T cells from PBMCs. These receptors were taken from a human donor with narcolepsy.

This chain connects TRBV29-1 to TRBJ1-1; 8 bases map to TRBD1. Germline V gene lookup returns CDR1 SQVTM and CDR2 ANQGSEA. V dropped 3 bases and J dropped 6; count of bases not matched to a gene: 9. This CDR3 spans 14 amino acids. The CDR3 here is CSVDLGQGASEAFF. The CDR3 bases are TGCAGCGTTGATCTGGGTCAGGGGGCGTCTGAAGCTTTCTTT.

The chain combines TRBV18 with TRBJ1-1; D unclear. From germline, CDR1 is KGHSH and CDR2 LQKENI. The CDR3 is 12 residues long. Trimming removed 6 bases from V and 1 base from J, with 6 bases in between. The DNA of the CDR3 is TGTGCCAGCTCCATGTCGAACACTGAAGCTTTCTTT. Encoded protein: CASSMSNTEAFF.

The rearrangement joins TRBV6-1 to TRBJ1-5, with D unresolved. This CDR3 spans 13 amino acids. Per the germline V gene, CDR1 is MNHNS and CDR2 is SASEGT. V lost 6 bases and J lost 1, with 7 bases in between. For the CDR3, the DNA is TGTGCCAGCAGGAGGCTGAGCAATCAGCCCCAGCATTTT. This translates into CASRRLSNQPQHF.

The rearrangement uses TRBV10-2 and TRBJ2-2; 7 nucleotides agree with TRBD1. This CDR3 contains 13 residues. The ends lost 6 bases at V and 7 bases at J; junction bases unmatched: 5. CDR1 and CDR2 from the germline V gene are WSHSY and SAAADI. This CDR3 reads CASSKGASGELFF. DNA of the CDR3: TGCGCCAGCAGCAAGGGGGCTAGCGGGGAGCTGTTTTTT.